The 6 T cell receptor beta chains below were found in one sample sequenced in a study of cytotoxic CD8 clonotypes in ibrutinib-treated CLL. Repertoires were generated with immunoSEQ multiplex PCR, while TCRdb's copy carries only in-frame clones and drops some. The sample contains some 50,000 clones, 45% to 70% of which appear only once. The sequencing used PBMCs, collected after 24 months of ibrutinib treatment. The receptors come from a human donor with chronic lymphocytic leukemia.

This clone appeared a few times. The genes are TRBV7-9 and TRBJ2-1; 7 nucleotides line up with TRBD2. Germline lookup yields CDR1 SEHNR and CDR2 FQNEAQ (reference sequence). V lost 5 bases to trimming and J lost 6 bases; unmatched junction nucleotides: 13. This CDR3 has 16 residues. CDR3 sequence (DNA): TGTGCCAGCAGCACCAGTGGGGGGGATCCTTTCAATGAGCAGTTCTTC. Translation gives CASSTSGGDPFNEQFF.

V is TRBV21-1 and J is TRBJ2-2. TRBV21-1 is designated a pseudogene. This CDR3 has 17 amino acids. This CDR3 reads CASSFDIGLKNTGELFF. For the CDR3, the DNA is TGTGCCAGCAGCTTCGATATAGGCCTTAAGAACACCGGGGAGCTGTTTTTT.

This sequence joins TRBV4-3 and TRBJ2-5; 12 nucleotides align to TRBD1. After removal of 2 bases from V and 5 bases from J, the junction contained 3 bases not matched to a gene. Per germline, CDR1 LGHNA and CDR2 YSLEER. The CDR3 spans 15 residues. Written as DNA, the CDR3 is TGCGCCAGCAGCCAACCGGGACAGGGGGCCGAGACCCAGTACTTC. This encodes CASSQPGQGAETQYF.

This rearrangement joins TRBV7-2 to TRBJ2-1, with 13 nucleotides matching TRBD2. V gave up 2 bases and J gave up 12 bases; unmatched junction bases: 10. Germline V gives CDR1 SGHTA, CDR2 FQGNSA. The CDR3 is 16 residues long. CDR3 protein: CASSLTPGTSGVLQFF. CDR3 coding DNA: TGTGCCAGCAGCTTAACCCCCGGGACTAGCGGGGTACTGCAGTTCTTC.

V gene TRBV29-1 combines with J gene TRBJ2-5; D is uncertain. Germline V gene sequence: CDR1 SQVTM, CDR2 ANQGSEA. This CDR3 contains 13 residues. V was trimmed by 4 bases and J by 6 bases, leaving 15 bases between them. For the CDR3, the DNA is TGCAGCGTTGGACCAGGCTCTGGGCAGACCCAGTACTTC. Its translation: CSVGPGSGQTQYF.

The rearrangement joins TRBV27 to TRBJ2-3, with D maybe TRBD1 (5 bases). The length of the CDR3 is 15 residues. V lost 5 bases, J lost 4 bases, and 16 bases lay in between. The germline CDR1 and CDR2 sequences are MNHEY and SMNVEV (reference sequence). The CDR3 DNA reads TGTGCCAGCAGTCCCGATGCTGGGGCCGCAGATACGCAGTATTTT. Its protein is CASSPDAGAADTQYF.